The source of this TCR beta chain is a study of cytomegalovirus exposure and HLA in healthy donors (dated 2017 in TCRdb). The study in broad terms: According to an earlier analysis of 550 to 750 of the donors, some 180 million T cells yielded 120 million or so unique TCR beta sequences and 276 Gb of sequence data. An early release covering 550 to 650 HLA-typed donors comprised 300 to 350 gigabases of sequencing data and some 79 million unique TCR sequences. Of the roughly 400 genotyped donors, around 81% fell in the genetic ancestry cluster associated with self-reported Caucasian donors. The study aimed to test whether signatures of past pathogen exposure could be identified by cataloging public T cell receptors. Using immunosequencing, the study profiled T cell repertoires from 550 to 750 subjects and related those repertoires to cytomegalovirus serostatus. A separate validation cohort of 100 to 150 different subjects was used in addition to the roughly 720-subject first cohort. High-throughput TCR immunosequencing, statistical association of individual TCRs with disease status, and machine learning were combined to predict cytomegalovirus infection status. A later analysis re-examined previously published TCR beta repertoires from around 670 donors and added high-resolution HLA genotyping to investigate patterns of TCR occurrence. Rather than drawing on any new phenotypic data, the later analysis identified candidate immune exposures from TCR beta sequences and the way those sequences occurred across donors. In an earlier analysis of a few hundred of the donors, high-throughput TCR beta sequencing was used to judge whether each TCR beta V gene segment behaved as functional or pseudogenic. Alongside the repertoire data, information on donor age, sex, ethnicity and CMV serostatus was compiled. Genome-wide SNP genotypes for about 55% of the roughly 670 donors were used in a later genetic analysis, which treated that subset as a discovery cohort. Every discovery cohort repertoire had been produced on one sequencing platform. HLA typing covered class I and class II loci at four-digit resolution. Typing coverage varied by locus: roughly 620-630 donors for A, B, C, DRB1 and DQB1; about 520 for DQA1; over 600 for DPA1; roughly 470 for DPB1. A handful of DR-DQ haplotypes were handled as single units for association and clustering because linkage in the cohort was strong. Among 300 to 450 genotyped donors of the cohort, an average of around 240,000 unique TCR beta nucleotide sequences were sequenced per donor, around 20% of them non-productive.

The library was built by means of the immunoSEQ multiplex PCR assay. A mixture of 60 forward primers for TCR Vbeta segments and 13 reverse primers for TCR Jbeta segments was used in the multiplex PCR. A multiplex PCR assay on genomic DNA amplified the CDR3 region of rearranged TCR beta genes. On the Illumina HiSeq System, the amplified TCR beta libraries were sequenced as 87-base-pair reads. Concerning the study's data processing: Across the 500 to 850 repertoires, a later analysis counted 80 million or so unique TCR beta chains, some 11 million of which were shared by at least two donors. A nearest-neighbor algorithm error-corrected the raw reads and collapsed the reads into unique sequences, merging closely related sequences to remove PCR and sequencing errors. V, D and J gene segments were assigned by aligning CDR3 sequences to IMGT reference sequences. For a sequence to be retained, a match of at least six nucleotides was required to both a V gene segment and a J gene segment. A rearrangement counted as productive if the CDR3 had no stop codons and remained in frame with V and J, and every other rearrangement counted as non-productive. Following IMGT convention, CDR3 was defined as the stretch from the second conserved V-encoded cysteine to the conserved J-encoded phenylalanine. The earlier analysis of about 590 of the donors excluded sequences that lacked an unambiguous match to a single V gene segment. An earlier analysis of fewer than 750 of the donors called V segments functional above 56.7% productive rearrangements and segregating when the between-donor standard deviation exceeded 5%. A statistical classification framework was built to diagnose cytomegalovirus status from the catalog of TCR beta chain sequences. V and J gene assignment, in a later analysis, came from comparing TCR nucleotide sequences with IMGT/GENE-DB human TR gene sequences. A later analysis assigned CDR3 sequences and most-parsimonious VDJ recombination scenarios with the TCRdist pipeline. In a later analysis, each TCR beta chain was defined by its CDR3 amino acid sequence together with its V-gene family, and reads lacking a unique V-gene family were excluded. To address suspected cross-contamination and a sequencing artifact, a later analysis removed some 620 highly shared, low-generation-probability nucleotide sequences. A later analysis calculated a clonal expansion index for each public chain from normalized within-repertoire ranks of inferred template counts. A later analysis computed generation probabilities with a VDJ recombination model fitted to out-of-frame rearrangements, and checked the results against IGoR. In a later analysis, hypergeometric tests were used to score TCR-TCR, TCR-HLA and TCR-CMV co-occurrence, with a repertoire-size bias correction applied to TCR pairs. False discovery rates were estimated in a later analysis by permuting HLA or CMV assignments 20 times. In a later analysis, co-occurring TCRs were grouped using DBSCAN, and TCRdist sequence similarity was added for clustering within HLA-allele-positive subsets. Repertoires with fewer than 30,000 or more than 120,000 public chains were left out of co-occurrence clustering, as were five repertoires with anomalous nucleotide sharing. The immuneACCESS repertoire file appears here via TCRdb, limited to in-frame rearrangements. These files lack a portion of the clones; in checked studies, under half of the deficit traces to unresolved V genes, and the cause of the others is not known. That table supplies the V and J calls and clone size; D and trimming were determined from the DNA. Recorded for this sample are more than 200,000 clones; 75% to 80% of them occurred a single time. The top ten hold 1.5% to 2% of the sample.

In total, 666 healthy bone marrow donors made up the cohort. All cohort members were sampled while nominally healthy, although unrecorded immune exposures were likely present. The donor was CMV seronegative and was included in the group of several hundred seronegative cohort members. Each donor provided a peripheral blood sample, and peripheral blood mononuclear cells were used for TCR beta sequencing. The Qiagen DNeasy Blood Extraction Kit was used to extract genomic DNA from the blood cell samples. Worth noting for this clone: The specificity of this receptor is unknown. Base qualities are not provided; no much larger clone lies one nucleotide away.

V trim: 3 bases; J trim: 4 bases; unmatched bases: 8. The CDR1 and CDR2 encoded by the germline V gene are SNHLY and FYNNEI. The CDR3 spans 15 residues, from the cysteine through the phenylalanine. This entry keeps only the CDR3 DNA: 45 bases, framed from base 1. Here is what the overall study found, with its caveats: For the cohort, immune exposure information was limited to CMV serostatus. In an earlier analysis of a few hundred of the donors, most TCR beta V segments were observed in productive rearrangements about 87% or about 30% of the time, broadly matching IMGT annotations. Three of the identified cytomegalovirus-associated TCR beta chains were confirmed in vitro to be specific for cytomegalovirus antigens. In the study, 150 to 200 TCR beta chains were listed as associated with cytomegalovirus. Strong co-occurrence of HLA alleles, especially DR and DQ, made assigning TCR associations to individual alleles difficult. Most TCR sequences were observed very rarely across donors, whereas some public TCRs were present in many individuals. Because counts were too low, seventeen rarely observed V segments, including chromosome 9 orphons, were excluded from the earlier analysis of fewer than 650 of the donors. Cytomegalovirus status was reported to be diagnosed by the classifier with high specificity and sensitivity in both the original and validation cohorts. According to a later analysis, most CMV-associated TCR beta chains appeared to be HLA-restricted, and the HLA associations seemed to be driven largely by CMV exposure. A group of highly shared sequence variants was considered likely to be a technical artifact of the sequencing pipeline. According to a later genetic analysis, donors in an Asian-associated ancestry cluster had fewer N-insertions in productive TCRs than the approximately 650-donor mean. V-gene and J-gene trimming of TCR beta chains was associated with a missense DCLRE1C variant in a later genetic analysis, and the association was replicated in an independent cohort. It was suggested by the authors that the approach could potentially be generalized to other disease states and immunological phenotypes. In this cohort, only TCR beta chains were sequenced, and detectable features were limited by the absence of alpha or paired-chain data. Correlated functional status among segregating V segments might be attributable to linkage disequilibrium, but an unknown experimental factor could not be ruled out. At a false discovery rate of 0.05, a later analysis linked 15,000 to 20,000 TCR beta sequences to specific HLA alleles. Presence/absence analyses assumed roughly uniform sequencing depth across donors, an assumption that may not hold. According to a later analysis, TCR association rates differed among HLA loci, with DRB1 alleles showing the most associated TCRs and HLA-C alleles showing the fewest. A later analysis reported that several top co-occurrence clusters appeared linked to parvovirus B19, influenza, CMV and Epstein-Barr virus. Some IMGT-functional V segments, including TRBV6-2 and TRBV6-3, could not be told apart with the 87-base-pair reads, so those segments were excluded. A further reported finding was that TCR beta sequences accurately predicted the HLA-A and HLA-B alleles for most subjects in the first cohort. Because HLA typing was missing for some donors at each locus, association tests included only the typed subset. In a later analysis, HLA-associated TCR beta chains were found to be more clonally expanded and to have lower generation probabilities than equally common non-associated chains.

This TCR was recovered from a man between 18 and 29 years old in good health and CMV-seronegative. Recombination joined TRBV2 with TRBJ2-5, with TRBD1 identical over 7 junction bases. Sequencing was performed on PBMCs. The CDR3 reads CASSESGQVGETQYF. DNA sequence: TGTGCCAGCAGTGAGAGTGGACAGGTAGGAGAGACCCAGTACTTC.